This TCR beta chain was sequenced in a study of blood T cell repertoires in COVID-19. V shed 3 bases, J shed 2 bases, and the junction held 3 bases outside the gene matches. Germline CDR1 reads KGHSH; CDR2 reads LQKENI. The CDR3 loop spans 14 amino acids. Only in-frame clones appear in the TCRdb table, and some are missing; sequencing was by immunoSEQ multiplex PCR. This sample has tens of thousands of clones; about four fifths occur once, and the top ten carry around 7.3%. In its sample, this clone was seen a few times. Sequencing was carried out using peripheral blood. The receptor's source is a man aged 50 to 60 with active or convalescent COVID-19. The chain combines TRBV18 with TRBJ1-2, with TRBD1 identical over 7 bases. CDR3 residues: CASSPMGQNYGYTF. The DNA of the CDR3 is TGTGCCAGCTCACCCATGGGACAGAACTATGGCTACACCTTC.